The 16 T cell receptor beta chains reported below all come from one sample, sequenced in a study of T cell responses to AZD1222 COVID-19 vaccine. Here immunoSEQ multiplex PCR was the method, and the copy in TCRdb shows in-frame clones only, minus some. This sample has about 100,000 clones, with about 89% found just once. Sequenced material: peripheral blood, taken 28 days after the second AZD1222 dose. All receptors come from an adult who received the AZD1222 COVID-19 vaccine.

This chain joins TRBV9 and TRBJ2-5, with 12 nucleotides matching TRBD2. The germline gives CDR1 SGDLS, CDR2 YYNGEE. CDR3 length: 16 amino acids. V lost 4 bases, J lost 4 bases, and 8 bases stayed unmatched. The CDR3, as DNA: TGTGCCAGCAGCATTCTTCTAGCGGGGGGGCCAGAGACCCAGTACTTC. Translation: CASSILLAGGPETQYF.

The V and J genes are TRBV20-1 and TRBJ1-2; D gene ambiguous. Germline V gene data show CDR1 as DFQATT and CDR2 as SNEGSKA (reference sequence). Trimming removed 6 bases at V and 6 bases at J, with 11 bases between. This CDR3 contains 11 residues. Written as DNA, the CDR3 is TGCAGTGCCCTAATGAGGGATGGCTACACCTTC. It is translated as CSALMRDGYTF.

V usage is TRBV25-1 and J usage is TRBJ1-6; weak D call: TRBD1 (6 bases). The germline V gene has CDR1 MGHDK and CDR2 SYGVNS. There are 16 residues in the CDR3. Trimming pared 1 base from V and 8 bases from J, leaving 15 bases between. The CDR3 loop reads CASSELELRQDSPLHF. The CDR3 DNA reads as TGTGCCAGCAGTGAATTGGAACTTAGACAGGATTCACCCCTCCACTTT.

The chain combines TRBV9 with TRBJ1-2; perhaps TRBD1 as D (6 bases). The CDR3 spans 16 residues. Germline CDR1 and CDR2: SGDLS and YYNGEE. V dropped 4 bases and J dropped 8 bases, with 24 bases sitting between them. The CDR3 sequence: CASSPYGGGAGYGYTF. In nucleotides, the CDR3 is TGTGCCAGCAGCCCCTATGGGGGGGGCGCAGGTTACGGCTACACCTTC.

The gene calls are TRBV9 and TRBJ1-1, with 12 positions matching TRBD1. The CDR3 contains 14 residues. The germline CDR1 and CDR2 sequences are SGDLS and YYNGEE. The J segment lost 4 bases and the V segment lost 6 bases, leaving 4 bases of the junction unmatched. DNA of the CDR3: TGTGCCAGCACCCTGGGACAGGGGGCCACTGAAGCTTTCTTT. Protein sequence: CASTLGQGATEAFF.

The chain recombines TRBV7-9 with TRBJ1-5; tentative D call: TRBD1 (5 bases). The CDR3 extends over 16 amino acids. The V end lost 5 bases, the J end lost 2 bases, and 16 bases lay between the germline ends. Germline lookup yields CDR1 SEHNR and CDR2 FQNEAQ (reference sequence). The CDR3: CASSQWRGGGNQPQHF. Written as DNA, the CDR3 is TGTGCCAGCAGCCAATGGAGGGGAGGAGGCAATCAGCCCCAGCATTTT.

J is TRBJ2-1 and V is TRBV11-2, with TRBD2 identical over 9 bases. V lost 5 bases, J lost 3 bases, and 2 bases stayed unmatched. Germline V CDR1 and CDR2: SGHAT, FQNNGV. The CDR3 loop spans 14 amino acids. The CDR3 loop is CASSGTSFYNEQFF. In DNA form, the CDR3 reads TGTGCCAGCAGCGGGACTAGCTTCTACAATGAGCAGTTCTTC.

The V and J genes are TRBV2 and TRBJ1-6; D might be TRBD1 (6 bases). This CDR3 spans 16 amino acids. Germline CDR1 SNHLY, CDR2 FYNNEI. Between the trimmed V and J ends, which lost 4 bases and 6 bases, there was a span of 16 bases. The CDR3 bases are TGTGCCAGCAGTGCTAAAACAGGGCGTTTTAATTCACCCCTCCACTTT. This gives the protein CASSAKTGRFNSPLHF.

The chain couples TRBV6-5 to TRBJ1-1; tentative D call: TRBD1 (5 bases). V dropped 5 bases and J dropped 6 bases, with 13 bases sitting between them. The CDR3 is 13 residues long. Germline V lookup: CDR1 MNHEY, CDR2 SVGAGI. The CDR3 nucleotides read TGTGCCAGCAGTCGCGAAGAGGGGTCTGAAGCTTTCTTT. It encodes CASSREEGSEAFF.

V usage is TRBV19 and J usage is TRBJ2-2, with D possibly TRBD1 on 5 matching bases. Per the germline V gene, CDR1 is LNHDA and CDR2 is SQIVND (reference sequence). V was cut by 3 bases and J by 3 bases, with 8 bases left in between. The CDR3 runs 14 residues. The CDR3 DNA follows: TGTGCCAGTAGTATGCTGACAGACACCGGGGAGCTGTTTTTT. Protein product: CASSMLTDTGELFF.

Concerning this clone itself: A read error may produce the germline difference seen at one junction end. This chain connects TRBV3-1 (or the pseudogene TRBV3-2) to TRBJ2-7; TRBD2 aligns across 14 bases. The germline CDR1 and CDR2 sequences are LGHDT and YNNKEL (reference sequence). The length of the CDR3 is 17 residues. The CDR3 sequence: CASSPGLAGGLSHEQYF. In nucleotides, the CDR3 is TGTGCCAGCAGCCCCGGACTAGCGGGAGGCCTCTCCCACGAGCAGTACTTC.

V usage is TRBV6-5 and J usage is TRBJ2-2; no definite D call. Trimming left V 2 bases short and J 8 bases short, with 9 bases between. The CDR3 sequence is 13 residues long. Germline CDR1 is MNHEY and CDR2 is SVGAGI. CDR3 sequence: CASSYNAVGELFF. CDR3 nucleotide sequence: TGTGCCAGCAGTTACAACGCCGTTGGGGAGCTGTTTTTT.

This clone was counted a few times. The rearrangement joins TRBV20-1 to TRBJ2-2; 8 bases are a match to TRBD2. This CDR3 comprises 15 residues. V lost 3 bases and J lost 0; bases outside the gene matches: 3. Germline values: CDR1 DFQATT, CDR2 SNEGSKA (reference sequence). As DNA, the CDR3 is TGCAGTGCTAGTGTGGGACTAGCGAACACCGGGGAGCTGTTTTTT. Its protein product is CSASVGLANTGELFF.

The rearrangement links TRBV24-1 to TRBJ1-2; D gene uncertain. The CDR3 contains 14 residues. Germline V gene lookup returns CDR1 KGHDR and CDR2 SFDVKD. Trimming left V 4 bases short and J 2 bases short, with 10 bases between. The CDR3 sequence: CATSEGNMNYGYTF. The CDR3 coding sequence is TGTGCCACCAGTGAGGGGAATATGAACTATGGCTACACCTTC.

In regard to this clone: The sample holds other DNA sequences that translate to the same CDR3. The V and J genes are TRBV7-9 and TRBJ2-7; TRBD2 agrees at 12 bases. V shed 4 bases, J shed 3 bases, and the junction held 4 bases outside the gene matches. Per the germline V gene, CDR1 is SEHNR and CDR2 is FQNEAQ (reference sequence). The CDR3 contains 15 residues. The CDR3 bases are TGTGCCAGCAGCTCAGGACTAGCGGGAAACTACGAGCAGTACTTC. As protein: CASSSGLAGNYEQYF.

The CDR3 coding sequence is TGTGCCTGGAGTGTGGGGGGGTCACCCCTCCACTTT. Translation: CAWSVGGSPLHF. This rearrangement joins TRBV30 to TRBJ1-6, with D perhaps matching TRBD1 (5 bases). The CDR3 runs to 12 residues. Trimming removed 0 bases at V and 10 bases at J, with 7 bases between. Germline values: CDR1 GTSNPN, CDR2 SVGIG (reference sequence).